The source of this TCR beta chain is a study of T-cell reconstitution after alpha-beta-depleted transplantation in children. V trimming: 7 bases; J trimming: 6 bases; junction bases outside the gene matches: 10. This CDR3 is built from 13 residues. The V gene's germline CDR1 is SQVTM and CDR2 ANQGSEA. Preparing the TCRbeta library involved the use of unique molecular identifiers. TCRdb re-called the PCR reads with MiXCR, one entry per CDR3 protein. The top ten clones hold 1.1% of a sample with around 680,000 distinct CDR3 sequences, roughly 15% of them seen once. This clonotype was seen repeatedly, ten times or more.

Source: PBMCs from the stem cell graft donor, taken from the stem cell graft. The chain employs TRBV29-1 and TRBJ2-7, with TRBD1 matching over 9 bases. This clonotype was obtained from a human donor who donated a stem cell graft to a child with acute myeloid leukemia. The CDR3 DNA reads TGCAGCGCCCAGCCAGACAGGGGGAGCGAGCAGTACTTC. This codes for CSAQPDRGSEQYF.